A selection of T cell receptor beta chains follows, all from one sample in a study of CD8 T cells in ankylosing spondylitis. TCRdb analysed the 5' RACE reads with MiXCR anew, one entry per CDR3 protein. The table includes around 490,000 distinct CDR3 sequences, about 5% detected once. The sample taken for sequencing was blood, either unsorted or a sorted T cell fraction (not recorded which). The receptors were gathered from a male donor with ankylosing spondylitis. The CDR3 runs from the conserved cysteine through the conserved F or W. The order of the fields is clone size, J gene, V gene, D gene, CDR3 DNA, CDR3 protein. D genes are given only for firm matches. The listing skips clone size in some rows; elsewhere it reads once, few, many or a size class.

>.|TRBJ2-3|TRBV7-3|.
TGTGCCAGCAGCCCAATTCTAGGGGGTACGCAGTATTTT
CASSPILGGTQYF
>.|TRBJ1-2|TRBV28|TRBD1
TGTGCCACCGAGCAGGGGGTACATGGCTACACCTTC
CATEQGVHGYTF
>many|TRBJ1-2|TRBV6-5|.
TGTGCCAGCGGTAATTCGGCCCGCGGCTACACCTTC
CASGNSARGYTF
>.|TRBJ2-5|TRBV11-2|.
TGTGCCAGCAACCCGTGGTACAGGCCTGCCCAGTACTTC
CASNPWYRPAQYF
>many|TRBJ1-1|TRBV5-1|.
TGCGCCAGCAGCACCTCGACTACTCTGGGGAACACTGAAGCTTTCTTT
CASSTSTTLGNTEAFF
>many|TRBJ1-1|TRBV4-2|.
TGTGCCAGCAGTTTACAGCAAGAAGCTTTCTTT
CASSLQQEAFF
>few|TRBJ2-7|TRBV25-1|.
TGTGCCAGCAGTGATTGGACCGAAACGGAAGAGCAGTACTTC
CASSDWTETEEQYF
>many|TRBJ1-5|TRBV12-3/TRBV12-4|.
TGTGCCAGCAGTGCTCGGACAGAAGGCGACCAGCCCCAGCATTTT
CASSARTEGDQPQHF
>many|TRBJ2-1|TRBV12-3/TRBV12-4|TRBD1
TGTGCCAGCAGTCCCCAAAGGACAGGGGGCGCTTGGGGTGAGCAGTTCTTC
CASSPQRTGGAWGEQFF
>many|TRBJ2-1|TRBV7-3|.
TGTGCCAGCAGCTTAATCACAGTGGCCTACAATGAGCAGTTCTTC
CASSLITVAYNEQFF
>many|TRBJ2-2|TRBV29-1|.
TGCAGCGCGGGTCGAGGGGTAAAGCGCACCGGGGAGCTGTTTTTT
CSAGRGVKRTGELFF
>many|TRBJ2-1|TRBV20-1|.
TGCAGTGCTTGGGGAGATAGCGGCCTCAATGAGCAGTTCTTC
CSAWGDSGLNEQFF
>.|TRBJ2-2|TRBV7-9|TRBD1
TGTGCCGGCGACAGGGTTTCAGGGGAGCTGTTTTTT
CAGDRVSGELFF
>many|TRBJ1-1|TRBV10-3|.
TGTGCCATCAGTGAGTACGGGGAGACTGAAGCTTTCTTT
CAISEYGETEAFF
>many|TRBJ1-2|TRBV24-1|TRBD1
TGTGCCACCAGTCACAGGGGGATGAACTATGGCTACACCTTC
CATSHRGMNYGYTF
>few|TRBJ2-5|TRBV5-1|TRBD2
TGCGCCAGCAGCTTGGCAGACGGGGGGTACCAAGAGACCCAGTACTTC
CASSLADGGYQETQYF
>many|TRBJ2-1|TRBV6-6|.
TGTGCCAGCATAGCGAGAGGAGAAACGTTCTTC
CASIARGETFF
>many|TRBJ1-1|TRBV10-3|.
TGTGCCATCAGTGAGTCCCGTCCGGGCACTGAAGCTTTCTTT
CAISESRPGTEAFF
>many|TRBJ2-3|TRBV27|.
TGTGCCAGCAGTTTCTCCCCCAGGGGTAGCGCAGATACGCAGTATTTT
CASSFSPRGSADTQYF
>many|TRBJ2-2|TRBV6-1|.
TGTGCCAGCACTACCGGGCGGAACACCGGGGAGCTGTTTTTT
CASTTGRNTGELFF
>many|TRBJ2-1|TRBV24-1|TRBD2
TGTGCCACCAGTGAAGCCCCCGGGACTAGAATTTACAATGAGCAGTTCTTC
CATSEAPGTRIYNEQFF
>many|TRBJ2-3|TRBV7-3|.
TGTGCCAGCAGCTTAACCCGGGACTTAAACACAGATACGCAGTATTTT
CASSLTRDLNTDTQYF
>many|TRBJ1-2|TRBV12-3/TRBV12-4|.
TGTGCCAGCAGTCGTACAGGGAGTTATGGCTACACCTTC
CASSRTGSYGYTF
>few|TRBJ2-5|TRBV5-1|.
TGCGCCAGCAGCTTGGCCTGGCCAGAGCAGTACCAAGAGACCCAGTACTTC
CASSLAWPEQYQETQYF
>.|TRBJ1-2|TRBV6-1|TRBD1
TGTGCCAGCAGAGCTGGAGGGACAGGGAACTATGGCTACACCTTC
CASRAGGTGNYGYTF
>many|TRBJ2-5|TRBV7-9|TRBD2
TGTGCCAGCAGCCCCGGGACTAGCGGGAGAAAGACCCAGTACTTC
CASSPGTSGRKTQYF
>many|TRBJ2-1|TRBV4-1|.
TGCGCCAGCAGCCAAGCCGGCGAGAACTTCTACAATGAGCAGTTCTTC
CASSQAGENFYNEQFF
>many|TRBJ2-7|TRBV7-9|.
TGTGCCAGCAGCTTTGGGACGGGTCGGGTCGAGCAGTACTTC
CASSFGTGRVEQYF
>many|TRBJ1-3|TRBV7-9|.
TGTGCCAGCTCTCTCCAAATCACCTCTGGAAACACCATATATTTT
CASSLQITSGNTIYF
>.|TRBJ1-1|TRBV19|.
TGTGCCAGTAGTATTCTGGCAAACACTGAAGCTTTCTTT
CASSILANTEAFF
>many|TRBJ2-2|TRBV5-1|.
TGCGCCAGCAGCTCGGACTCCTTGAACACCGGGGAGCTGTTTTTT
CASSSDSLNTGELFF
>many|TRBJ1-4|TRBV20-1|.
TGCAGTGCTAGGGACAGTATGCGGGAAAAACTGTTTTTT
CSARDSMREKLFF
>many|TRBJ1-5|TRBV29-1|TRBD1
TGCAGCGTGCGTGAGGGGGCTTGGCAGCCCCAGCATTTT
CSVREGAWQPQHF
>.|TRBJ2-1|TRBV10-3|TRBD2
TGTGCCATCAGTGCCCTAGCGGGAGCCTACAATGAGCAGTTCTTC
CAISALAGAYNEQFF
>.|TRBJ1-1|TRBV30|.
TGTGCCTGGAGTGCGATCTTCACCAACAGCAAAGAAGCTTTCTTT
CAWSAIFTNSKEAFF
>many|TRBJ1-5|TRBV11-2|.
TGTGCCAGCAGCTTAAGGTCGGGCAATCAGCCCCAGCATTTT
CASSLRSGNQPQHF
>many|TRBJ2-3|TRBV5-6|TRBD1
TGTGCCAGCAGCTTTTTCGGGACAGGGACCACAGATACGCAGTATTTT
CASSFFGTGTTDTQYF
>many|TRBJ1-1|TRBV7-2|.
TGTGCCAGCAGCTTAGAGGTCAGGGAGGGGAGTGAAGCTTTCTTT
CASSLEVREGSEAFF
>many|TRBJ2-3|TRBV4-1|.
TGCGCCAGCAGCCAAGAAGCCAGGGGTACAGATACGCAGTATTTT
CASSQEARGTDTQYF
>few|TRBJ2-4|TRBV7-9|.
TGTGCCAGCAGCTTAGAGGGCAGAGAGAAGAACATTCAGTACTTC
CASSLEGREKNIQYF
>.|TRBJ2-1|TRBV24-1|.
TGTGCCACCAGTGCCCCGGACCGTCCGGGCAATGAGCAGTTCTTC
CATSAPDRPGNEQFF
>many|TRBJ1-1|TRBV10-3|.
TGTGCCATCAGGGGGGCTTCGGGGAACACTGAAGCTTTCTTT
CAIRGASGNTEAFF
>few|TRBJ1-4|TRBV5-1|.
TGCGCCAGCAGCCCCGTCGGATCTAATGAAAAACTGTTTTTT
CASSPVGSNEKLFF
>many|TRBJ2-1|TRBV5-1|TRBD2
TGCGCCAGCAGCTTGAACAGCGGGAGGACCCCTCGATACAATGAGCAGTTCTTC
CASSLNSGRTPRYNEQFF
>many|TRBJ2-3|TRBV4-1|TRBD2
TGCGCCAGCAGCCAAGAACCCGCGGGAGAGGGAGATACGCAGTATTTT
CASSQEPAGEGDTQYF
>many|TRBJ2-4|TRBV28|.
TGTGCCAGCAGCCCGCATGTGCGGGGAAACATTCAGTACTTC
CASSPHVRGNIQYF
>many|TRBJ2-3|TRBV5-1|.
TGCGCCAGCAGCTTGGGGGCGTTGGATACGCAGTATTTT
CASSLGALDTQYF
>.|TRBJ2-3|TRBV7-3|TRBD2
TGTGCCAGCAGCACTAAAGCGAGCGGGGGGGCTGCAGATACGCAGTATTTT
CASSTKASGGAADTQYF
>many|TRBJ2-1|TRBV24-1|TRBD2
TGTGCCACCAGTGATCCTAGCGGGAAGAACAATGAGCAGTTCTTC
CATSDPSGKNNEQFF